The 28 T cell receptor beta chains given below trace back to one sample, sequenced in a study of blood T cell repertoires in COVID-19. Clones were read by immunoSEQ multiplex PCR, and TCRdb kept only the in-frame ones, dropping some. This sample has hundreds of thousands of clones, with about 90% found just once. Sequenced input: PBMCs or T cells enriched from blood (not recorded which). These receptors came from a woman aged 18-29 years with acute COVID-19.

This clone showed up just once. CDR3 sequence (DNA): TGTGCCAGCCAACTCGACAGGGCAGGTGGCTACACCTTC. This translates into CASQLDRAGGYTF. This chain uses TRBV18 with TRBJ1-2, with 7 bases matching TRBD1. Trimming cost V 8 bases and J 7 bases; bases outside gene matches: 10. From germline, CDR1 is KGHSH and CDR2 LQKENI. This CDR3 region has 13 residues.

V gene TRBV7-2 combines with J gene TRBJ2-7, with TRBD2 matching over 12 bases. The CDR3 has 17 amino acids. Per germline, CDR1 SGHTA and CDR2 FQGNSA. V gave up 1 base and J gave up 0 bases; unmatched junction bases: 4. The CDR3 nucleotides are TGTGCCAGCAGCTTAGGGGGACTAGCGGGCCTCTCCTACGAGCAGTACTTC. Protein: CASSLGGLAGLSYEQYF.

This chain joins TRBV18 and TRBJ1-2; TRBD1 matches at 8 bases. Germline V lookup: CDR1 KGHSH, CDR2 LQKENI. J lost 7 bases, V lost 0 bases, and 7 bases had no gene match. The CDR3 loop spans 15 amino acids. The CDR3 region has the DNA TGTGCCAGCTCACCACCGGGAGCAGGACAGGGTGGCTACACCTTC. Encoded protein: CASSPPGAGQGGYTF.

The chain combines TRBV28 with TRBJ1-6; no firm D call. CDR3 size: 13 residues. The V and J ends lost 4 bases and 6 bases respectively, with 7 bases between them. Germline V lookup: CDR1 MDHEN, CDR2 SYDVKM. CDR3 protein: CASSWEGNSPLHF. As DNA, the CDR3 is TGTGCCAGCAGTTGGGAGGGTAATTCACCCCTCCACTTT.

V is TRBV21-1 and J is TRBJ2-7; TRBD1, the table's D call, was not compared with the DNA. TRBV21-1 is given as a pseudogene. The CDR3 covers 13 residues. CDR3 sequence (DNA): TGTGCCAGCAGCAAATGTGAAAGGGGCGAGCAGTACTTC. This codes for CASSKCERGEQYF.

The chain couples TRBV11-3 to TRBJ1-1; D gene unclear. V was shortened by 6 bases and J by 4 bases, with 12 bases between the two germline ends. This CDR3 is built from 13 residues. CDR1 is SGHNT and CDR2 is YENEEA in the germline V gene. The CDR3 DNA follows: TGTGCCAGCAGTCTGAGTCGGGTCACTGAAGCTTTCTTT. The encoded protein is CASSLSRVTEAFF.

The chain recombines TRBV6-5 with TRBJ2-1; TRBD2 matches 14 bases. Trimming removed 7 bases from V and 8 bases from J; junction bases left unmatched: 7. The V gene's germline CDR1 is MNHEY and CDR2 SVGAGI. This CDR3 is 15 amino acids long. CDR3 protein: CASTLGTSGSYEQFF. Written as DNA, the CDR3 is TGTGCCAGCACTCTCGGGACTAGCGGGAGCTATGAGCAGTTCTTC.

The rearrangement joins TRBV12-3 or TRBV12-4 to TRBJ2-7, with a possible D match to TRBD2 (6 bases). The V gene lost 4 bases and the J gene lost 3 bases, with 7 bases spanning the gap. This CDR3 is built from 12 residues. The CDR3 loop is CASSWGVYEQYF. In nucleotides, the CDR3 is TGTGCCAGCAGTTGGGGGGTCTACGAGCAGTACTTC.

This chain joins TRBV3-1 (or the pseudogene TRBV3-2) and TRBJ2-7; 7 bases map to TRBD2. Germline CDR1 is LGHDT and CDR2 is YNNKEL (reference sequence). This CDR3 is built from 15 residues. With V trimmed by 4 bases and J by 4 bases, 10 bases remained unmatched. The CDR3 protein is CASSLEAGKVYEQYF. Written as DNA, the CDR3 is TGTGCCAGCAGCCTCGAAGCGGGAAAGGTGTACGAGCAGTACTTC.

The CDR3 DNA reads as TGTGCCAGCAGCCCAATTGGGACAGTCAACACTGAAGCTTTCTTT. This translates into CASSPIGTVNTEAFF. The chain has TRBV7-9 and TRBJ1-1; the match to TRBD1 covers 7 bases. V lost 5 bases, J lost 2 bases, and 8 bases stayed unmatched. CDR1 and CDR2 from the germline V gene are SEHNR and FQNEAQ (reference sequence). The CDR3 is made up of 15 amino acids.

The chain recombines TRBV5-1 with TRBJ1-1; weak D call: TRBD1 (5 bases). V lost 0 bases to trimming and J lost 12 bases, with 15 bases between them. CDR1 and CDR2 (germline): SGHRS, YFSETQ. There are 13 residues in the CDR3. The chain's CDR3 is CASSLAGSAAPFF. In nucleotides, the CDR3 is TGCGCCAGCAGCTTGGCAGGGTCGGCCGCCCCTTTCTTT.

This chain links TRBV7-9 with TRBJ1-2; 7 nucleotides match TRBD1. The CDR3 spans 17 residues. CDR1 is SEHNR, CDR2 FQNEAQ, per germline (reference sequence). Trimming at V came to 4 bases and at J to 0 bases, leaving 11 bases not matched to a gene. CDR3 sequence reads: CASSSDREREANYGYTF. Written as DNA, the CDR3 is TGTGCCAGCAGCTCCGACAGGGAGCGCGAGGCTAACTATGGCTACACCTTC.

The chain has TRBV30 and TRBJ1-3, with D hard to call. Per the germline V gene, CDR1 is GTSNPN and CDR2 is SVGIG (reference sequence). The CDR3 has 13 residues. The V end was cut by 4 bases, the J end by 2 bases, with 9 bases between. The CDR3 DNA follows: TGTGCCTGGACCTTTGGCCCTGGAAACACCATATATTTT. Amino acid sequence: CAWTFGPGNTIYF.

The genes are TRBV11-3 and TRBJ1-1; 7 positions agree with TRBD1. V dropped 10 bases and J dropped 1; count of bases not matched to a gene: 9. The CDR3 has 14 residues. Germline-derived CDR1 and CDR2 are SGHNT and YENEEA. The CDR3 region has the DNA TGTGCCACCGCGCCGAACAGGGGGAACACTGAAGCTTTCTTT. This encodes CATAPNRGNTEAFF. Looking up the rest from reference TRBV11-3 and TRBJ1-1 gives the full variable domain: EAGVVQSPRYKIIEKKQPVAFWCNPISGHNTLYWYLQNLGQGPELLIRYENEEAVDDSQLPKDRFSAERLKGVDSTLKIQPAELGDSAVYLCATAPNRGNTEAFFGQGTRLTVV.

V usage is TRBV7-2 and J usage is TRBJ1-1; the match to TRBD1 covers 7 bases. CDR1 SGHTA and CDR2 FQGNSA come from the germline V gene. The CDR3 spans 14 residues. Unmatched junction bases numbered 5, after V lost 5 bases and J lost 2 bases. For the CDR3, the DNA is TGTGCCAGCAGCCCCAGACAGGGAAACACTGAAGCTTTCTTT. It specifies CASSPRQGNTEAFF.

CDR3 nucleotide sequence: TGCGCCAGCAGCCAAGAGGGGACAGGGGGCCCCGCGGCGAATGAAAAACTGTTTTTT. Encoded protein: CASSQEGTGGPAANEKLFF. The chain couples TRBV4-1 to TRBJ1-4; the match to TRBD1 covers 12 bases. The germline V gene has CDR1 MGHRA and CDR2 YSYEKL. This CDR3 has 19 residues. Trimming at V came to 0 bases and at J to 5 bases, leaving 10 bases not matched to a gene.

CDR3 sequence (DNA): TGTGCCAGTAGGGGACAGGGATTCAATGAAGCTTTCTTT. It is translated as CASRGQGFNEAFF. V usage is TRBV19 and J usage is TRBJ1-1; TRBD1 matches at 9 bases. CDR1 and CDR2 from the germline V gene are LNHDA and SQIVND (reference sequence). The CDR3 totals 13 residues. After removal of 6 bases from V and 7 bases from J, the junction contained 6 bases not matched to a gene.

The CDR3: CASTIRTTLNEKLFF. In DNA form, the CDR3 reads TGTGCCAGCACCATCAGGACAACCCTTAATGAAAAACTGTTTTTT. The rearrangement joins TRBV28 to TRBJ1-4; D is perhaps TRBD1 (5 bases). CDR1 and CDR2 from the germline V gene are MDHEN and SYDVKM. Trimming took off 7 bases at V and 4 bases at J, with 16 bases between the two ends. The CDR3 is made up of 15 amino acids.

The chain employs TRBV6-2 or TRBV6-3 and TRBJ2-3; 11 nucleotides align to TRBD2. Germline CDR1 and CDR2: MNHEY and SVGEGT. The CDR3 runs 19 residues. V was clipped by 6 bases and J by 6 bases; unmatched bases: 20. The CDR3: CASSCVVAGGPILCDTQYF. The CDR3 DNA follows: TGTGCCAGCAGCTGTGTCGTAGCGGGAGGGCCGATACTTTGCGATACGCAGTATTTT.

This clone showed up just once. The rearrangement uses TRBV7-9 and TRBJ2-7; TRBD1 matches 7 bases. V lost 2 bases and J lost 5; bases outside the gene matches: 9. The V gene's germline CDR1 is SEHNR and CDR2 FQNEAQ (reference sequence). The CDR3 is made up of 15 amino acids. CDR3: CASSLTRQGRDEQYF. The DNA of the CDR3 is TGTGCCAGCAGCTTAACCAGACAGGGCCGAGACGAGCAGTACTTC.

This clone was observed once. The chain couples TRBV28 to TRBJ1-6; TRBD1 aligns across 7 bases. The V and J ends lost 2 bases and 5 bases, in that order; junction bases with no gene match: 6. CDR3 length: 16 amino acids. Per the germline V gene, CDR1 is MDHEN and CDR2 is SYDVKM. CDR3 region: CASSLEQGGNNSPLHF. The CDR3 coding sequence is TGTGCCAGCAGTTTAGAGCAGGGGGGAAATAATTCACCCCTCCACTTT. Looking up the rest from reference TRBV28 and TRBJ1-6 gives the full variable domain: DVKVTQSSRYLVKRTGEKVFLECVQDMDHENMFWYRQDPGLGLRLIYFSYDVKMKEKGDIPEGYSVSREKKERFSLILESASTNQTSMYLCASSLEQGGNNSPLHFGNGTRLTVT.

The rearrangement links TRBV5-1 to TRBJ2-1; 10 positions agree with TRBD2. V lost 2 bases, J lost 8 bases, and 10 bases stayed unmatched. This CDR3 region has 16 residues. Germline-derived CDR1 and CDR2 are SGHRS and YFSETQ. This chain's CDR3 is CASSFGTSGNSHEQFF. The CDR3 bases are TGCGCCAGCAGCTTTGGAACTAGCGGGAACTCCCATGAGCAGTTCTTC.

The gene calls are TRBV25-1 and TRBJ2-2; a weak D match, TRBD1 (6 bases). Trimming pared 9 bases from V and 0 bases from J, leaving 8 bases between. The germline V gene has CDR1 MGHDK and CDR2 SYGVNS. The CDR3 totals 13 residues. As DNA, the CDR3 is TGTGCCAGTACAGGGCCGAACACCGGGGAGCTGTTTTTT. Translated: CASTGPNTGELFF.

The CDR3, as DNA: TGTGCCAGCAGTTTAACGTTGGGCGGAGGGGGCTACACCTTC. Translation: CASSLTLGGGGYTF. This sequence joins TRBV28 and TRBJ1-2; no clear D. This CDR3 is 14 amino acids long. Deletions cut 2 bases from V and 8 bases from J, with 15 bases between. The germline V gene has CDR1 MDHEN and CDR2 SYDVKM.

The chain has TRBV4-1 and TRBJ1-1; TRBD1 might be the D (6 bases). Trimming cost V 3 bases and J 5 bases, with 10 bases left between them. CDR1 MGHRA and CDR2 YSYEKL come from the germline V gene. The CDR3 has 13 amino acids. DNA of the CDR3: TGCGCCAGCAGCCAGGAACAGGGAACTGAAGCTTTCTTT. Amino acids: CASSQEQGTEAFF.

The chain joins TRBV24-1 to TRBJ2-5, with 15 bases identical to TRBD2. V dropped 3 bases and J dropped 4; count of bases not matched to a gene: 5. Germline CDR1 and CDR2: KGHDR and SFDVKD. There are 17 residues in the CDR3. The CDR3 loop is CATSDRTSGGETETQYF. CDR3 in DNA: TGTGCCACCAGTGATCGGACTAGCGGGGGGGAGACAGAGACCCAGTACTTC.

CDR3 in DNA: TGCGCCAGCAGCTGGGTGGGGGCTGGGACCTACGAGCAGTACTTC. Residues: CASSWVGAGTYEQYF. This chain joins TRBV5-1 and TRBJ2-7, with D perhaps TRBD1 (6 bases). The germline V gene encodes CDR1 SGHRS and CDR2 YFSETQ. The CDR3 covers 15 residues. Trimming removed 3 bases at V and 2 bases at J, with 15 bases between.

V gene TRBV7-9 combines with J gene TRBJ2-5, with 7 bases identical to TRBD2. Per the germline V gene, CDR1 is SEHNR and CDR2 is FQNEAQ (reference sequence). Germline trimming cut 1 base from V and 1 base from J; bases unmatched to any gene: 9. The CDR3 contains 17 residues. The CDR3 sequence is CASSLGGSAGAQETQYF. The CDR3 coding sequence is TGTGCCAGCAGCTTAGGGGGTTCGGCGGGAGCCCAAGAGACCCAGTACTTC.